This note documents a single T cell receptor beta chain sequence. The antigen is not known. TCRdb re-called the reads through MiXCR, storing one row per CDR3 protein. The sample holds about 120,000 distinct CDR3 sequences; over 9% are singletons and the top ten take 30% to 40%. The sample originates from a study of T cell repertoires in cytomegalovirus infection. In the study overall: Indications of both CMV infection and matching HLA type were provided by public TCR beta signatures.

General study results and limits: In two of eight donors, the top clonotype was HLA-C-restricted CMV-specific. Adding up the frequency of public TCR beta families identified people who carried CMV plus the relevant HLA.

The CDR3 extends over 15 amino acids. Trimming cost V 3 bases and J 2 bases, with 10 bases left between them. Germline lookup yields CDR1 LNHDA and CDR2 SQIVND (reference sequence). This sequence was found in a human donor in good health (CMV status not recorded). Some clones in this sample may be carry-over from other donors' samples. Sample: PBMCs, sequenced either directly or after in vitro stimulation (not recorded which). V usage is TRBV19 and J usage is TRBJ1-4; D is uncertain. DNA for the CDR3: TGTGCCAGTAGTATCCCGTCGGACACTAATGAAAAACTGTTTTTT. Translated: CASSIPSDTNEKLFF. The full variable domain, rest sourced from reference TRBV19 and TRBJ1-4, is DGGITQSPKYLFRKEGQNVTLSCEQNLNHDAMYWYRQDPGQGLRLIYYSQIVNDFQKGDIAEGYSVSREKKESFPLTVTSAQKNPTAFYLCASSIPSDTNEKLFFGSGTQLSVL.